Each of the 15 T cell receptor beta chains below was sequenced from the same sample in a study of T cell changes during pregnancy in multiple sclerosis. The repertoire was sequenced with immunoSEQ multiplex PCR; TCRdb's copy has only in-frame clones and lacks some. The sample contains roughly 40,000 clones, roughly 94% of which appear only once. Sequencing used peripheral blood, obtained in the third trimester of pregnancy. All receptors come from a female donor with multiple sclerosis, enrolled in a pregnancy study.

The rearrangement uses TRBV7-8 and TRBJ1-5; D perhaps matches TRBD1 (6 bases). From germline, CDR1 is SGHVS and CDR2 FQNEAQ. Trimming pared 2 bases from V and 1 base from J, leaving 15 bases between. The CDR3 sequence is 17 residues long. The CDR3, as DNA: TGTGCCAGCAGCTTACGACAGGATAACCCCAGCAATCAGCCCCAGCATTTT. It is translated as CASSLRQDNPSNQPQHF.

CDR3 sequence reads: CASSLGGGESSYEQYF. In DNA, the CDR3 is TGCGCCAGCAGCTTGGGTGGCGGGGAGAGCTCCTACGAGCAGTACTTC. This rearrangement joins TRBV5-1 to TRBJ2-7, with D maybe TRBD2 (6 bases). Trimming shortened V by 0 bases and J by 0 bases, and 13 bases separated the two germline ends. Germline V CDR1 and CDR2: SGHRS, YFSETQ. The CDR3 loop spans 16 amino acids.

CDR3 amino acids: CASSFHRGYEKLFF. Here the CDR3 DNA reads TGTGCCAGCAGCTTCCACAGGGGATATGAAAAACTGTTTTTT. The rearrangement joins TRBV7-9 to TRBJ1-4, with 7 bases fitting TRBD1. Germline loops: CDR1 SEHNR, CDR2 FQNEAQ (reference sequence). Unmatched junction bases numbered 4, after V lost 3 bases and J lost 6 bases. The CDR3 covers 14 residues.

This chain uses TRBV6-1 with TRBJ1-1; D is unresolved. CDR3 size: 13 residues. CDR1 is MNHNS, CDR2 SASEGT, per germline. V was trimmed by 6 bases and J by 0 bases, leaving 8 bases between them. The CDR3 DNA is TGTGCCAGCAGACAGACGTTGAACACTGAAGCTTTCTTT. Its protein product is CASRQTLNTEAFF.

This rearrangement joins TRBV6-1 to TRBJ1-2; tentative D call: TRBD1 (6 bases). Per germline, CDR1 MNHNS and CDR2 SASEGT. Trimming took 7 bases from V and 8 from J, leaving 17 bases between them. The CDR3 totals 13 residues. As DNA, the CDR3 is TGTGCCAGCATCACAGGGTCCGGTGGAGGCTACACCTTC. This codes for CASITGSGGGYTF.

This chain links TRBV7-9 with TRBJ2-5; possibly TRBD2 for D (6 bases). Trimming stripped 0 bases from V and 5 bases from J, with 10 bases between. The CDR3 runs 14 residues. Looked up from germline, CDR1 is SEHNR and CDR2 is FQNEAQ (reference sequence). The CDR3 reads CASSLAGGTETQYF. In DNA, the CDR3 is TGTGCCAGCAGCTTAGCGGGGGGTACGGAGACCCAGTACTTC.

The V call is TRBV19, the J call TRBJ1-5; 10 bases are a match to TRBD1. V lost 6 bases and J lost 3; bases outside the gene matches: 8. In germline, CDR1 is LNHDA, CDR2 SQIVND (reference sequence). This CDR3 region has 16 residues. The DNA of the CDR3 is TGTGCCAGTAGCTACTTCGGACAGGGGGACAATCAGCCCCAGCATTTT. It encodes CASSYFGQGDNQPQHF.

V gene TRBV2 combines with J gene TRBJ1-2; 7 bases line up with TRBD1. CDR1 SNHLY and CDR2 FYNNEI come from the germline V gene. With V trimmed by 4 bases and J by 5 bases, 7 bases remained unmatched. This CDR3 comprises 14 residues. CDR3 residues: CASSGAGGSYGYTF. In DNA form, the CDR3 reads TGTGCCAGCAGTGGGGCAGGGGGTAGTTATGGCTACACCTTC. The whole variable domain, remainder taken from reference TRBV2 and TRBJ1-2, is EPEVTQTPSHQVTQMGQEVILRCVPISNHLYFYWYRQILGQKVEFLVSFYNNEISEKSEIFDDQFSVERPDGSNFTLKIRSTKLEDSAMYFCASSGAGGSYGYTFGSGTRLTVV.

J is TRBJ1-2 and V is TRBV9; TRBD1 is a possible D gene (6 bases). Trimming cost V 5 bases and J 4 bases, with 15 bases left between them. CDR1 is SGDLS, CDR2 YYNGEE, per germline. This CDR3 region has 14 residues. CDR3 sequence reads: CASRGAVGGYGYTF. As DNA, the CDR3 is TGTGCCAGCAGGGGGGCCGTCGGCGGCTATGGCTACACCTTC.

The chain has TRBV28 and TRBJ2-5, with a possible D match to TRBD1 (5 bases). This CDR3 spans 13 amino acids. Trimming left V 7 bases short and J 5 bases short, with 14 bases between. CDR1 and CDR2 (germline): MDHEN, SYDVKM. Written as DNA, the CDR3 is TGTGCCAGCAAAGGCCAGGGTGTGGAGACCCAGTACTTC. This gives the protein CASKGQGVETQYF.

This chain uses TRBV27 with TRBJ2-2; D is undetermined. CDR1 MNHEY and CDR2 SMNVEV come from the germline V gene (reference sequence). Deletions cut 2 bases from V and 5 bases from J, with 9 bases between. This CDR3 is 14 amino acids long. The CDR3 protein is CASSLSLGTGELFF. The CDR3 DNA follows: TGTGCCAGCAGTTTAAGCCTCGGGACCGGGGAGCTGTTTTTT.

V and J are TRBV7-3 and TRBJ2-1; no definite D call. V gave up 3 bases and J gave up 4 bases, with 13 bases separating them. CDR3 length equals 15 residues. Germline assignment: CDR1 SGHTA and CDR2 FQGTGA. CDR3 DNA: TGTGCCAGCAGCTTCCGGGTCTCGCTATACAATGAGCAGTTCTTC. The encoded protein is CASSFRVSLYNEQFF.

The V call is TRBV7-8, the J call TRBJ2-1; 7 nucleotides match TRBD2. The CDR3 has 15 residues. Trimming took 3 bases from V and 5 from J; bases not matched to a gene: 7. CDR1 and CDR2 (germline): SGHVS, FQNEAQ. The CDR3 loop is CASSLGWTRHNEQFF. The CDR3 coding sequence is TGTGCCAGCAGCTTGGGGTGGACTAGGCACAATGAGCAGTTCTTC.

This clone occurred once. The sample holds other DNA sequences that translate to the same CDR3. The chain links TRBV19 to TRBJ2-1; 9 nucleotides match TRBD2. With 3 bases clipped from V and 4 bases from J, the junction kept 4 bases outside the gene matches. CDR1 LNHDA and CDR2 SQIVND come from the germline V gene (reference sequence). This CDR3 comprises 15 residues. CDR3 in amino acids: CASSMVAGGYNEQFF. CDR3 sequence (DNA): TGTGCCAGTAGTATGGTGGCGGGAGGGTACAATGAGCAGTTCTTC.

The V call is TRBV18, the J call TRBJ2-7; 14 nucleotides match TRBD2. J lost 9 bases, V lost 4 bases, and 8 bases had no gene match. Germline loops: CDR1 KGHSH, CDR2 LQKENI. The length of the CDR3 is 15 residues. The CDR3 here is CASSQGLAGGMRQYF. CDR3 bases: TGTGCCAGCTCACAAGGACTAGCGGGAGGAATGCGGCAGTACTTC. Full variable domain (rest looked up from reference TRBV18 and TRBJ2-7): NAGVMQNPRHLVRRRGQEARLRCSPMKGHSHVYWYRQLPEEGLKFMVYLQKENIIDESGMPKERFSAEFPKEGPSILRIQQVVRGDSAAYFCASSQGLAGGMRQYFGPGTRLTVT.